These 28 T cell receptor beta chains were all obtained from the same sample, sequenced in a study of blood T cells in healthy people across ages. Sample-barcoded 5' priming and a J-beta primer mix drove a second PCR of roughly 6 to 12 cycles. Each CDR3 protein gets one entry after TCRdb re-called the 5' RACE reads with MiXCR. The table includes roughly 680,000 distinct CDR3 sequences, approximately 50% detected once. Material for sequencing was blood. The receptor set was obtained from a woman between 55 and 75 years old in good health.

The chain uses TRBV9 and TRBJ2-7; D not resolved. CDR3 length: 14 amino acids. Germline CDR1 and CDR2: SGDLS and YYNGEE. The germline V and J ends were trimmed by 0 bases and 0 bases, with 7 bases remaining between them. The CDR3 DNA reads as TGTGCCAGCAGCGTAGGTCAGTTCTCCTACGAGCAGTACTTC. Amino acid sequence: CASSVGQFSYEQYF.

The V and J genes are TRBV5-1 and TRBJ2-3, with 7 bases fitting TRBD1. Germline V lookup: CDR1 SGHRS, CDR2 YFSETQ. This CDR3 has 16 amino acids. After removal of 4 bases from V and 4 bases from J, the junction contained 12 bases not matched to a gene. The CDR3 DNA reads TGCGCCAGCAGCCCCGGGACAGCGAAGGGATCAGATACGCAGTATTTT. Translation: CASSPGTAKGSDTQYF. Full variable domain (missing parts from reference TRBV5-1 and TRBJ2-3): KAGVTQTPRYLIKTRGQQVTLSCSPISGHRSVSWYQQTPGQGLQFLFEYFSETQRNKGNFPGRFSGRQFSNSRSEMNVSTLELGDSALYLCASSPGTAKGSDTQYFGPGTRLTVL.

There are a few counts of this clonotype. The J gene is TRBJ1-2, the V gene TRBV7-2, with 7 positions matching TRBD1. In germline, CDR1 is SGHTA, CDR2 FQGNSA. This CDR3 is 15 amino acids long. V lost 1 base, J lost 4 bases, and 6 bases stayed unmatched. The CDR3 is CASSLGGGTAYGYTF. CDR3 in DNA: TGTGCCAGCAGCTTAGGGGGTGGGACAGCCTATGGCTACACCTTC.

This clonotype has just a few counts. The rearrangement joins TRBV4-2 to TRBJ1-2; D possibly corresponds to TRBD1 (5 bases). This CDR3 is 15 amino acids long. Germline assignment: CDR1 LGHNA and CDR2 YNFKEQ. Between the trimmed V and J ends, which lost 0 bases and 7 bases, there was a span of 15 bases. The CDR3 coding sequence is TGTGCCAGCAGCCAAGATAAGGGACGGCGAAGTGGCTACACCTTC. Translating gives CASSQDKGRRSGYTF.

The CDR3 protein is CASSERIGTVETQYF. The CDR3 coding sequence is TGTGCCAGCAGTGAAAGGATTGGCACCGTGGAGACCCAGTACTTC. V usage is TRBV2 and J usage is TRBJ2-5; unclear D gene. The CDR3 has 15 amino acids. The V gene lost 2 bases and the J gene lost 5 bases, with 15 bases spanning the gap. Per the germline V gene, CDR1 is SNHLY and CDR2 is FYNNEI.

This chain uses TRBV7-3 with TRBJ2-1, with D possibly being TRBD2 (6 bases). V lost 2 bases and J lost 8, with 13 bases in between. The CDR3 consists of 14 residues. In germline, CDR1 is SGHTA, CDR2 FQGTGA. CDR3 sequence: CASSLAGSYDEQFF. CDR3 DNA sequence: TGTGCCAGCAGCTTAGCCGGGAGTTACGATGAGCAGTTCTTC.

The chain combines TRBV20-1 with TRBJ1-4; D not resolved. The CDR3 length is 15 residues. Germline lookup yields CDR1 DFQATT and CDR2 SNEGSKA (reference sequence). Deletions cut 0 bases from V and 6 bases from J, with 14 bases between. Here the CDR3 DNA reads TGCAGTGCTAGAGATCTTACGAGGGATTATGAAAAACTGTTTTTT. It yields the protein CSARDLTRDYEKLFF.

This chain uses TRBV12-3 or TRBV12-4 with TRBJ1-2; 10 nucleotides agree with TRBD1. Trimming cost V 6 bases and J 6 bases; bases outside gene matches: 4. The CDR3 totals 13 residues. CDR3 coding DNA: TGTGCCAGCAGGACGACAGGGGGCGATGGCTACACCTTC. It translates to CASRTTGGDGYTF.

V gene TRBV27 combines with J gene TRBJ1-2; tentative D call: TRBD1 (6 bases). V was cut by 8 bases and J by 4 bases, with 20 bases left in between. Germline assignment: CDR1 MNHEY and CDR2 SMNVEV (reference sequence). There are 15 residues in the CDR3. The CDR3 DNA reads as TGTGCCAGCTTCCGGCCTCAGGGACAAGGCTATGGCTACACCTTC. The encoded protein is CASFRPQGQGYGYTF.

The chain combines TRBV24-1 with TRBJ2-3, with 12 positions matching TRBD2. Germline V gene data show CDR1 as KGHDR and CDR2 as SFDVKD. The CDR3 has 16 residues. Germline trimming cut 3 bases from V and 0 bases from J; bases unmatched to any gene: 0. The DNA for the CDR3 is TGTGCCACCAGTGATGGACTAGCGGGAAGCACAGATACGCAGTATTTT. Protein sequence: CATSDGLAGSTDTQYF.

The chain is built from TRBV6-5 and TRBJ2-1, with D tentatively TRBD1 (6 bases). Germline assignment: CDR1 MNHEY and CDR2 SVGAGI. Between the trimmed V and J ends, which lost 3 bases and 5 bases, there was a span of 14 bases. This CDR3 spans 15 amino acids. CDR3 bases: TGTGCCAGCAGTTATGGGTGGGGGCCGGACAATGAGCAGTTCTTC. Its translation: CASSYGWGPDNEQFF.

CDR3: CASREAGNTGELFF. The CDR3, as DNA: TGTGCCAGCAGAGAAGCGGGGAACACCGGGGAGCTGTTTTTT. The chain uses TRBV7-3 and TRBJ2-2; D is possibly TRBD2 (6 bases). The CDR3 has 14 amino acids. CDR1 and CDR2 from the germline V gene are SGHTA and FQGTGA. Trimming stripped 6 bases from V and 1 base from J, with 9 bases between.

In this sample, this clonotype turned up a few times. The chain employs TRBV7-2 and TRBJ2-5; no firm D call. The J call could be wrong; TRBJ2-7 is a better fit for the DNA end. This CDR3 is built from 16 residues. Germline CDR1 SGHTA, CDR2 FQGNSA. In DNA, the CDR3 is TGTGCCAGCAGCTTACAGGTCCTCAACCCCCCTTACGAGCAGTACTTC. Translated: CASSLQVLNPPYEQYF.

The V call is TRBV7-9, the J call TRBJ1-1; D ambiguous. This CDR3 region has 14 residues. V lost 4 bases to trimming and J lost 1 base, with 10 bases between them. Germline V CDR1 and CDR2: SEHNR, FQNEAQ (reference sequence). The CDR3 protein is CASSSSERNTEAFF. In nucleotides, the CDR3 is TGTGCCAGCAGCTCGTCCGAGAGGAACACTGAAGCTTTCTTT.

This clonotype was counted a few times. The chain uses TRBV12-3 or TRBV12-4 and TRBJ2-7; no definite D call. Trimming took off 0 bases at V and 7 bases at J, with 10 bases between the two ends. This CDR3 contains 13 residues. In nucleotides, the CDR3 is TGTGCCAGCAGTTTAGCCCGAACTTCGGAGCAGTACTTC. Protein: CASSLARTSEQYF.

This clonotype appeared many times. V and J are TRBV20-1 and TRBJ2-1; 12 nucleotides align to TRBD2. The CDR3 contains 17 residues. The germline V gene encodes CDR1 DFQATT and CDR2 SNEGSKA (reference sequence). V dropped 3 bases and J dropped 8; count of bases not matched to a gene: 14. CDR3 region: CSARRLAGDSAMDEQFF. The DNA of the CDR3 is TGCAGTGCTAGGCGACTAGCGGGAGATTCGGCAATGGATGAGCAGTTCTTC.

The chain couples TRBV6-1 to TRBJ1-1; possible D gene TRBD1, 6 bases. Trimming stripped 11 bases from V and 4 bases from J, with 11 bases between. Germline assignment: CDR1 MNHNS and CDR2 SASEGT. The CDR3 spans 11 residues. The CDR3 DNA is TGTGCCTCCGCAGGGGCCACTGAAGCTTTCTTT. Its translation is CASAGATEAFF.

The rearrangement uses TRBV6-2 or TRBV6-3 and TRBJ2-3, with D tentatively TRBD1 or TRBD2 (5 bases each). Germline assignment: CDR1 MNHEY and CDR2 SVGEGT. This CDR3 contains 15 residues. V lost 3 bases and J 2 bases, leaving 12 bases between the germline ends. CDR3 nucleotide sequence: TGTGCCAGCAGTTATGGAGGACACTACACAGATACGCAGTATTTT. This codes for CASSYGGHYTDTQYF.

The chain carries TRBV11-3 and TRBJ1-6, with D unclear. V was shortened by 5 bases and J by 3 bases, with 20 bases between the two germline ends. Germline CDR1 SGHNT, CDR2 YENEEA. The CDR3 is made up of 18 amino acids. The CDR3 is CASSTRDKRAGYNSPLHF. The CDR3 DNA follows: TGTGCCAGCAGCACGCGGGATAAAAGAGCGGGCTATAATTCACCCCTCCACTTT.

The gene calls are TRBV24-1 and TRBJ2-6, with D maybe TRBD1 (6 bases). The CDR3 is made up of 17 amino acids. The ends were cut back, 4 bases at V and 2 bases at J, with 14 bases in the middle. CDR1 is KGHDR, CDR2 SFDVKD, per germline. This CDR3 is CATSDHTGIAGANVLTF. For the CDR3, the DNA is TGTGCCACCAGTGACCACACAGGGATAGCTGGGGCCAACGTCCTGACTTTC.

As to this clonotype: This may come from a read error, since a much larger clone is one base off. The rearrangement links TRBV28 to TRBJ2-7; TRBD1 is a possible D gene (7 bases). Germline assignment: CDR1 MDHEN and CDR2 SYDVKM. With 3 bases removed from V and 3 bases from J, the gap between germline ends came to 24 bases. The CDR3 contains 18 residues. CDR3 bases: TGTGCCAGCAGTTTCACAGGGGACACCCGGGTAGCGGACTACGAGCAGTACTTC. Translating gives CASSFTGDTRVADYEQYF.

The chain has TRBV28 and TRBJ2-1; possible D gene TRBD1, 5 bases. Germline values: CDR1 MDHEN, CDR2 SYDVKM. V lost 2 bases and J lost 4, with 15 bases in between. This CDR3 contains 16 residues. The CDR3 DNA reads as TGTGCCAGCAGTTTAGGGGCCGGCACAGGTTACAATGAGCAGTTCTTC. Translating gives CASSLGAGTGYNEQFF.

V is TRBV7-3 and J is TRBJ1-6; D remains unclear. Deletions cut 5 bases from V and 5 bases from J, with 7 bases between. The CDR3 runs to 13 residues. CDR1 and CDR2 from the germline V gene are SGHTA and FQGTGA. The CDR3 nucleotides read TGTGCCAGCAGCCCGACAAATAATTCACCCCTCCACTTT. Protein: CASSPTNNSPLHF.

The chain joins TRBV6-6 to TRBJ2-1; D may correspond to TRBD1 or TRBD2 (5 bases each). The germline V and J ends were trimmed by 8 bases and 5 bases, with 10 bases remaining between them. The CDR3 has 12 amino acids. Germline CDR1 is MNHNY and CDR2 is SVGAGI (reference sequence). CDR3 amino acids: CASGTRHNEQFF. The CDR3 DNA follows: TGTGCCAGCGGGACCAGGCACAATGAGCAGTTCTTC.

Ten or more counts support this clonotype. V gene TRBV28 combines with J gene TRBJ2-7; D is perhaps TRBD1 or TRBD2 (6 bases each). The CDR3 has 13 residues. Germline V gene sequence: CDR1 MDHEN, CDR2 SYDVKM. The V gene lost 5 bases and the J gene lost 2 bases, with 10 bases spanning the gap. The CDR3 nucleotides read TGTGCCAGCAGTGACCGGGGGCCCTACGAGCAGTACTTC. This translates into CASSDRGPYEQYF.

This clonotype came up a few times. The chain combines TRBV4-2 with TRBJ2-5, with 11 bases lining up with TRBD2. CDR1 LGHNA and CDR2 YNFKEQ come from the germline V gene. V gave up 5 bases and J gave up 5 bases; unmatched junction bases: 13. This CDR3 contains 17 residues. The CDR3 nucleotides are TGTGCCAGCAGCTTTCTAGCGGGAGGAGGGTCTGGGGAGACCCAGTACTTC. Its translation: CASSFLAGGGSGETQYF.

The sample holds a few counts of this clonotype. The chain is built from TRBV30 and TRBJ2-7; tentative D call: TRBD2 (6 bases). The V end lost 1 base, the J end lost 2 bases, and 12 bases lay between the germline ends. CDR1 is GTSNPN, CDR2 SVGIG, per germline (reference sequence). The CDR3 spans 14 residues. CDR3 in DNA: TGTGCCTGGAGTGCGGGACTCGTTCCCTACGAGCAGTACTTC. This encodes CAWSAGLVPYEQYF.

A few counts support this clonotype. The chain is built from TRBV7-2 and TRBJ2-1; perhaps TRBD2 as D (6 bases). The V end was cut by 7 bases, the J end by 8 bases, with 15 bases between. The germline CDR1 and CDR2 sequences are SGHTA and FQGNSA. The CDR3 totals 13 residues. As DNA, the CDR3 is TGTGCCAGCAAGGGCGGGGCTGACCATGAGCAGTTCTTC. This translates into CASKGGADHEQFF.